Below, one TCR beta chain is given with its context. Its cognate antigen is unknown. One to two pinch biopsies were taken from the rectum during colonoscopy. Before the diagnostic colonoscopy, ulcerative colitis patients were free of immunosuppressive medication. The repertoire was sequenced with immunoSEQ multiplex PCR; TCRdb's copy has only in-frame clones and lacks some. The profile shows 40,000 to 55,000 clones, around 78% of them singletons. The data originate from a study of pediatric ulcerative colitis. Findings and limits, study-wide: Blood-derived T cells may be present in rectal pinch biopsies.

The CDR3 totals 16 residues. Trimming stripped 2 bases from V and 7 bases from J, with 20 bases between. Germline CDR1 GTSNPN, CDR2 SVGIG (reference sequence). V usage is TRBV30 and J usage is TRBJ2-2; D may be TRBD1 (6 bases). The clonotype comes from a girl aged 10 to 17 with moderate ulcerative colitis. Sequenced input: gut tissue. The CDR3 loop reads CAWSKGQGHLGGELFF. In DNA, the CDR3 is TGTGCCTGGAGTAAAGGGCAGGGACACCTTGGCGGGGAGCTGTTTTTT.